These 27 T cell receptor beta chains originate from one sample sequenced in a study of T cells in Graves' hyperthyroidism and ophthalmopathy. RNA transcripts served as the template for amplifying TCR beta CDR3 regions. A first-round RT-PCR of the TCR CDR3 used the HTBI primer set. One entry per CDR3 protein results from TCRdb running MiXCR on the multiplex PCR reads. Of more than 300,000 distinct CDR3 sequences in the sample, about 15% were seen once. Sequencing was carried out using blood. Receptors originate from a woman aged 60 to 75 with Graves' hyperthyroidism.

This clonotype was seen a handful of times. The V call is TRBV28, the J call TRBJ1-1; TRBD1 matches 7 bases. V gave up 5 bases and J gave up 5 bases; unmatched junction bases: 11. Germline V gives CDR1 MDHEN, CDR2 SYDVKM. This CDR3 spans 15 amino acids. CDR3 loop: CASSRLGQQGTEAFF. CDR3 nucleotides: TGTGCCAGCAGTAGACTGGGACAGCAGGGGACTGAAGCTTTCTTT.

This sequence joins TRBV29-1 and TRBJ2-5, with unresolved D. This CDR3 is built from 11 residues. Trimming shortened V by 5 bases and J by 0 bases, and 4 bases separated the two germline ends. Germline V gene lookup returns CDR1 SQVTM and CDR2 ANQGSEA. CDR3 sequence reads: CSVRDQETQYF. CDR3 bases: TGCAGCGTTAGGGACCAAGAGACCCAGTACTTC.

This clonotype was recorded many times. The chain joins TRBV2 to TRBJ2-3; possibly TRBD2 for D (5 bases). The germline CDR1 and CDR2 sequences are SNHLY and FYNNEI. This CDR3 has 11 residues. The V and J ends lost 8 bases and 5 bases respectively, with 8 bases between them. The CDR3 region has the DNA TGTGCCAGCGGTGCGGGAGATACGCAGTATTTT. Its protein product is CASGAGDTQYF.

CDR3 protein: CASSPDPLEDYGYTF. CDR3 bases: TGCGCCAGCAGTCCGGATCCCCTCGAGGACTATGGCTACACCTTC. This chain connects TRBV5-1 to TRBJ1-2, with D unclear. Germline V gives CDR1 SGHRS, CDR2 YFSETQ. Trimming took 5 bases from V and 3 from J, leaving 17 bases between them. This CDR3 is 15 amino acids long.

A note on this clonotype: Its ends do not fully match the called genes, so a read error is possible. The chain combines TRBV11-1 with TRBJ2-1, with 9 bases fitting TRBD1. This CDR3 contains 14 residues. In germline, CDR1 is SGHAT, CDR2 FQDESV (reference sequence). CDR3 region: CAGSQQGADNEQFF. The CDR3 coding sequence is TGTGCCGGCAGCCAACAGGGGGCTGACAATGAGCAGTTCTTC.

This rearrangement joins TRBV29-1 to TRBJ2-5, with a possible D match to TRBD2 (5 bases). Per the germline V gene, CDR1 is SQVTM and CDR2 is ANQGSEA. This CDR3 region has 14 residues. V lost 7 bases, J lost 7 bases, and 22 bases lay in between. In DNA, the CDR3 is TGCAGCGCCTCGGGTGGGCGGGCCGCGGGGACCCAGTACTTC. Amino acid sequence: CSASGGRAAGTQYF.

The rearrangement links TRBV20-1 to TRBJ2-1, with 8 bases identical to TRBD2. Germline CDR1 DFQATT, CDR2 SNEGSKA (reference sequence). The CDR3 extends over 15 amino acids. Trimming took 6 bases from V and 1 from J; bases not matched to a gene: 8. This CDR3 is CSAPRAGVSYNEQFF. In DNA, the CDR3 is TGCAGTGCACCGAGAGCGGGAGTTTCCTACAATGAGCAGTTCTTC.

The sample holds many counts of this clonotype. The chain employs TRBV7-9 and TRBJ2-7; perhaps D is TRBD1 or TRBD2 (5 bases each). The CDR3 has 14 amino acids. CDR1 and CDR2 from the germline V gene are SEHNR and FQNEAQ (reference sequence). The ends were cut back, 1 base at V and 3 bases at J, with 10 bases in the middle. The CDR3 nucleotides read TGTGCCAGCAGCTTAGGGGTTGGGGGCTACGAGCAGTACTTC. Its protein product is CASSLGVGGYEQYF.

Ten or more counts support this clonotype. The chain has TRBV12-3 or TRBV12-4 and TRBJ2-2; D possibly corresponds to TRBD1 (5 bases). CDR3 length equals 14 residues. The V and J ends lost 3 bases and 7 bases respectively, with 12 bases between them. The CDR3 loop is CASSLTALVGELFF. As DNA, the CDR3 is TGTGCCAGCAGTTTGACAGCGTTGGTCGGGGAGCTGTTTTTT.

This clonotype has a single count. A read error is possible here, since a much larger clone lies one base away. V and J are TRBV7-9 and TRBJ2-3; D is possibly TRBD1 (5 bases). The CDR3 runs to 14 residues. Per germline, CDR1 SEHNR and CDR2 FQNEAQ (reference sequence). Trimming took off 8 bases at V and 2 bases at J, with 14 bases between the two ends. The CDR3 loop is CASRVVGVTDTQYF. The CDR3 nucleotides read TGTGCCAGCCGTGTAGTAGGGGTCACAGATACGCAGTATTTT. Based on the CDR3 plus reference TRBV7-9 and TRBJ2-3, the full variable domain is DTGVSQNPRHKITKRGQNVTFRCDPISEHNRLYWYRQTLGQGPEFLTYFQNEAQLEKSRLLSDRFSAERPKGSFSTLEIQRTEQGDSAMYLCASRVVGVTDTQYFGPGTRLTVL.

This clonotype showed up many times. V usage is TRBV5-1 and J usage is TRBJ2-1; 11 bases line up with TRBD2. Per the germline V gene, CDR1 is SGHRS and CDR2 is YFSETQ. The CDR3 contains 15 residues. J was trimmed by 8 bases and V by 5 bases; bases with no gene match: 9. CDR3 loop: CASSPLAGGVYEQFF. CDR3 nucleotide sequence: TGCGCCAGCAGTCCCCTAGCGGGAGGAGTTTATGAGCAGTTCTTC.

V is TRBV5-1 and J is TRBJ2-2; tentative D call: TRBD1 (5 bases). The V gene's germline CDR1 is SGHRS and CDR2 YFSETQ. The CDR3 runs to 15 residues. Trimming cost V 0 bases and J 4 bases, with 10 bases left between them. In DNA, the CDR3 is TGCGCCAGCAGCTTGGGGCAGGGCGGCACCGGGGAGCTGTTTTTT. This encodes CASSLGQGGTGELFF.

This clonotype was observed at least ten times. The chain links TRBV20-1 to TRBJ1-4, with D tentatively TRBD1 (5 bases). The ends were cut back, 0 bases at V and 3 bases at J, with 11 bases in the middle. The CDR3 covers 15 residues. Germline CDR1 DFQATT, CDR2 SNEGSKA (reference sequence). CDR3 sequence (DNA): TGCAGTGCTAGAGATGGGGGGGGTCCTAATGAAAAACTGTTTTTT. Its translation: CSARDGGGPNEKLFF.

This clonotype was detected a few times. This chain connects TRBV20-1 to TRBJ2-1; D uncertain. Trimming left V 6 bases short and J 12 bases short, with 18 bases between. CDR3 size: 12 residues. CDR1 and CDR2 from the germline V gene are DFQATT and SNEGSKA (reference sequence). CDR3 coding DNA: TGCAGTGCCCAAAGCCGGCCGTGGGGGCAGTTCTTC. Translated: CSAQSRPWGQFF.

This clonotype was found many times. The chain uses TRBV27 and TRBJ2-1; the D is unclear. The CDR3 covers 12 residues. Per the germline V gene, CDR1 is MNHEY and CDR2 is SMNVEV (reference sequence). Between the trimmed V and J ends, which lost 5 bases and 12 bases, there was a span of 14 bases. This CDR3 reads CASSPGLDVQFF. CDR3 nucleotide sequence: TGTGCCAGCAGTCCTGGTTTGGATGTGCAGTTCTTC.

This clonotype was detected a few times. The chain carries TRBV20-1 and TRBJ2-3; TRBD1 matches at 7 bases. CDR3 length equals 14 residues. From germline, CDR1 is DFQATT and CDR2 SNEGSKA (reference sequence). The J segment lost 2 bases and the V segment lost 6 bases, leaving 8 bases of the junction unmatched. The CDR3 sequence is CSAHRGGFTDTQYF. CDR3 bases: TGCAGTGCCCACAGGGGCGGCTTCACAGATACGCAGTATTTT.

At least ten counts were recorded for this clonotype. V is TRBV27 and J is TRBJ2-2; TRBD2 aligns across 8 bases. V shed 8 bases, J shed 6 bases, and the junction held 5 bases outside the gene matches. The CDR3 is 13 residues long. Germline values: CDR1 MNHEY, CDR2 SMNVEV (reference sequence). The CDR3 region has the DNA TGTGCCAGCGCTTCGGGAGGGCCCGGGGAGCTGTTTTTT. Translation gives CASASGGPGELFF.

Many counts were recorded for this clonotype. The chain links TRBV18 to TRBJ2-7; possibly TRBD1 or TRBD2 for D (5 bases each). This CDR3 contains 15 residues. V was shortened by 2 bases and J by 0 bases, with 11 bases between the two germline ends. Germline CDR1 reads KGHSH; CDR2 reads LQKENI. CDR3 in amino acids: CASSPSGAASYEQYF. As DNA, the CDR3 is TGTGCCAGCTCACCATCCGGGGCAGCCTCCTACGAGCAGTACTTC.

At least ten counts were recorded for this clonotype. Here the CDR3 DNA reads TGTGCCAGCAGTTACGGGGGGACAGTGGGTCCCGATGAGCAGTTCTTC. The encoded protein is CASSYGGTVGPDEQFF. The chain couples TRBV6-5 to TRBJ2-1, with D perhaps TRBD1 (7 bases). The CDR3 length is 16 residues. Per the germline V gene, CDR1 is MNHEY and CDR2 is SVGAGI. The V and J ends lost 2 bases and 8 bases respectively, with 19 bases between them.

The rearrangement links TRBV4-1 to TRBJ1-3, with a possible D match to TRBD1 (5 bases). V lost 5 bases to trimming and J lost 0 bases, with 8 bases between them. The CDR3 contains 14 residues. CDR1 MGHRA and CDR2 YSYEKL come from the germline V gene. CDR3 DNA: TGCGCCAGCAGCAAGGACACCTCTGGAAACACCATATATTTT. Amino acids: CASSKDTSGNTIYF.

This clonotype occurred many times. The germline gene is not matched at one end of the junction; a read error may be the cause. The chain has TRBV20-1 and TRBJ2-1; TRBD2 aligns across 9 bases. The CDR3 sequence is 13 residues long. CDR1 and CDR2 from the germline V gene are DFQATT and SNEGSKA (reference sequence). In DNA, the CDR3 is TGCAGTGTTAGACTAGCGGTGGGGGGTGAGCAGTTCTTC. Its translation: CSVRLAVGGEQFF.

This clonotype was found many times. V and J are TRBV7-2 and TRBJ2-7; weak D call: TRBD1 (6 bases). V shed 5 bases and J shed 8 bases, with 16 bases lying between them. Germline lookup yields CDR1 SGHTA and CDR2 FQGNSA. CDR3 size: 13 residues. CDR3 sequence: CASSRLGTGKQYF. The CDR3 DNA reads TGTGCCAGCAGCCGACTCGGTACAGGGAAGCAGTACTTC.

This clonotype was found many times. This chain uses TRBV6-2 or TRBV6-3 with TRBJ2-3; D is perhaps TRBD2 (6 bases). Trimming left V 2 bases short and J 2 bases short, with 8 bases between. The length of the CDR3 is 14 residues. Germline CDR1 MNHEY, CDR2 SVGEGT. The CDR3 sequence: CASSYMDYTDTQYF. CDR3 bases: TGTGCCAGCAGTTACATGGACTACACAGATACGCAGTATTTT.

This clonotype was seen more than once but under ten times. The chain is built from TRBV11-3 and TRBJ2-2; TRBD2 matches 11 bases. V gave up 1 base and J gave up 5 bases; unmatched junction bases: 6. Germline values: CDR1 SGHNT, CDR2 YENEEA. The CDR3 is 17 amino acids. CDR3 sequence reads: CASSLAQLAGETGELFF. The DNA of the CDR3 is TGTGCCAGCAGCTTAGCCCAACTAGCGGGAGAAACCGGGGAGCTGTTTTTT. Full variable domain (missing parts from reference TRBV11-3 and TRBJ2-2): EAGVVQSPRYKIIEKKQPVAFWCNPISGHNTLYWYLQNLGQGPELLIRYENEEAVDDSQLPKDRFSAERLKGVDSTLKIQPAELGDSAVYLCASSLAQLAGETGELFFGEGSRLTVL.

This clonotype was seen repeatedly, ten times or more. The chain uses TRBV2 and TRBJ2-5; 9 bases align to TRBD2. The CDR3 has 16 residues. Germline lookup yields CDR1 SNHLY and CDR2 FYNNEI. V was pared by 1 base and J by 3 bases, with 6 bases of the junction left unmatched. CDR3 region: CASSEGISGSKETQYF. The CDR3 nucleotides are TGTGCCAGCAGTGAAGGTATTAGCGGGAGTAAAGAGACCCAGTACTTC.

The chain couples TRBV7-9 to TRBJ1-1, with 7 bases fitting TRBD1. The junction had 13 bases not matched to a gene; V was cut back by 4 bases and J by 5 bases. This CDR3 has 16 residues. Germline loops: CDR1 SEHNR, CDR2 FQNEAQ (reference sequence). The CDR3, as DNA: TGTGCCAGCAGCTCACACAGGGGAGTAAGGCGGACTGAAGCTTTCTTT. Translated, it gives CASSSHRGVRRTEAFF. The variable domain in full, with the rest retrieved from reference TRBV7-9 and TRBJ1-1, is DTGVSQNPRHKITKRGQNVTFRCDPISEHNRLYWYRQTLGQGPEFLTYFQNEAQLEKSRLLSDRFSAERPKGSFSTLEIQRTEQGDSAMYLCASSSHRGVRRTEAFFGQGTRLTVV.

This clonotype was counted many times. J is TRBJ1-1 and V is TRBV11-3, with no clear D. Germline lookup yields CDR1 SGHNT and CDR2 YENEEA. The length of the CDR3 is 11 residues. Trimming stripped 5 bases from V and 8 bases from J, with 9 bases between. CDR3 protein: CASSLQSEAFF. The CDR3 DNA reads TGTGCCAGCAGCCTACAGAGCGAAGCTTTCTTT.